These 5 T cell receptor beta chains came from one sample sequenced in a study of blood T cell repertoires in COVID-19. TCRdb's table, derived via immunoSEQ multiplex PCR, lists solely in-frame clones and lacks some. The sample has hundreds of thousands of clones, roughly 90% seen once. The sequenced sample was PBMCs or T cells enriched from blood (not recorded which). The receptors were gathered from a woman younger than 30 who had been exposed to COVID-19.

The gene calls are TRBV5-4 and TRBJ2-3, with unresolved D. Germline CDR1 SGHNT, CDR2 YYREEE (reference sequence). V lost 4 bases to trimming and J lost 1 base, with 7 bases between them. The CDR3 spans 13 residues. The CDR3 here is CASSAPGTDTQYF. As DNA, the CDR3 is TGTGCCAGCAGCGCCCCAGGCACAGATACGCAGTATTTT.

The chain recombines TRBV9 with TRBJ2-7, with 11 positions matching TRBD2. Per germline, CDR1 SGDLS and CDR2 YYNGEE. The J segment lost 5 bases and the V segment lost 7 bases, leaving 11 bases of the junction unmatched. The length of the CDR3 is 15 residues. CDR3: CASARLAGGPNEQYF. Written as DNA, the CDR3 is TGTGCCAGCGCCCGTTTAGCGGGGGGGCCTAACGAGCAGTACTTC.

The chain has TRBV10-3 and TRBJ1-3; D unresolved. The germline V and J ends were trimmed by 4 bases and 0 bases, with 7 bases remaining between them. CDR1 is ENHRY, CDR2 SYGVKD, per germline. The CDR3 runs to 14 residues. CDR3: CAISGLNSGNTIYF. CDR3 sequence (DNA): TGTGCCATCAGTGGGCTCAACTCTGGAAACACCATATATTTT.

This clone turned up a few times. J is TRBJ2-1 and V is TRBV24-1; weak D call: TRBD1 (5 bases). This CDR3 comprises 12 residues. The germline V and J ends were trimmed by 7 bases and 5 bases, with 8 bases remaining between them. Per germline, CDR1 KGHDR and CDR2 SFDVKD. CDR3 amino acids: CATRDINNEQFF. For the CDR3, the DNA is TGTGCCACCAGGGACATAAACAATGAGCAGTTCTTC.

The V call is TRBV12-3 or TRBV12-4, the J call TRBJ1-1; maybe TRBD1 (6 bases). V was shortened by 3 bases and J by 4 bases, with 9 bases between the two germline ends. CDR3 length: 13 residues. In DNA form, the CDR3 reads TGTGCCAGCAGTTTGGGGGCAACCACTGAAGCTTTCTTT. It encodes CASSLGATTEAFF.